Shown below are 32 T cell receptor beta chains from a single sample sequenced in a study of CD8+ T cells in alopecia areata. The authors extracted RNA and reverse transcribed it into cDNA as the sequencing template. The repertoire was sequenced with immunoSEQ multiplex PCR; TCRdb's copy has only in-frame clones and lacks some. The data contain around 140,000 clones, around 47% of them seen just once; the ten biggest clones take up approximately 7%. The sequencing sample was made of CD4+ T cells sorted from blood. These TCRs come from a human donor with alopecia areata.

The chain employs TRBV4-1 and TRBJ2-5; D remains ambiguous. Between the trimmed V and J ends, which lost 0 bases and 4 bases, there was a span of 9 bases. CDR3 length: 14 residues. Germline loops: CDR1 MGHRA, CDR2 YSYEKL. Written as DNA, the CDR3 is TGCGCCAGCAGCCAAGAGTGGCAGCCAGAGACCCAGTACTTC. It encodes CASSQEWQPETQYF.

In its sample, this clone was seen once. V gene TRBV5-1 combines with J gene TRBJ2-5; perhaps TRBD2 as D (5 bases). The V gene's germline CDR1 is SGHRS and CDR2 YFSETQ. This CDR3 is 14 amino acids long. The V end lost 4 bases, the J end lost 2 bases, and 12 bases lay between the germline ends. The CDR3 is CASSVIATQETQYF. DNA for the CDR3: TGCGCCAGCAGCGTGATAGCGACACAAGAGACCCAGTACTTC.

This chain joins TRBV7-9 and TRBJ2-1; D not certain. V was clipped by 5 bases and J by 0 bases, with 14 bases between them. The CDR3 is 16 residues long. Germline-derived CDR1 and CDR2 are SEHNR and FQNEAQ (reference sequence). The CDR3 loop reads CASSPTAILSYNEQFF. The CDR3 nucleotides read TGTGCCAGCAGCCCCACAGCAATCCTCTCCTACAATGAGCAGTTCTTC. Looking up the rest from reference TRBV7-9 and TRBJ2-1 gives the full variable domain: DTGVSQNPRHKITKRGQNVTFRCDPISEHNRLYWYRQTLGQGPEFLTYFQNEAQLEKSRLLSDRFSAERPKGSFSTLEIQRTEQGDSAMYLCASSPTAILSYNEQFFGPGTRLTVL.

The chain combines TRBV29-1 with TRBJ2-1; perhaps TRBD2 as D (5 bases). The length of the CDR3 is 15 residues. Trimming pared 3 bases from V and 1 base from J, leaving 13 bases between. CDR1 SQVTM and CDR2 ANQGSEA come from the germline V gene. The CDR3 nucleotides read TGCAGCGTTGACTCAGTCAGAGGGTCCTACAATGAGCAGTTCTTC. Translation: CSVDSVRGSYNEQFF.

This clone showed up just a few times. J is TRBJ1-2 and V is TRBV7-9, with 10 bases lining up with TRBD1. CDR3 length: 14 amino acids. Looked up from germline, CDR1 is SEHNR and CDR2 is FQNEAQ (reference sequence). V was pared by 4 bases and J by 4 bases, with 3 bases of the junction left unmatched. The CDR3 DNA sequence: TGTGCCAGCAGCTCGACAGGGGGCAGCTATGGCTACACCTTC. Its translation: CASSSTGGSYGYTF.

The V gene is TRBV14, the J gene TRBJ2-5; either TRBD1 or TRBD2 may supply D (5 bases each). Germline CDR1 is SGHDN and CDR2 is FVKESK. The CDR3 is 14 residues long. The germline V and J ends were trimmed by 5 bases and 4 bases, with 14 bases remaining between them. The CDR3 loop reads CASSSQPGTETQYF. In DNA, the CDR3 is TGTGCCAGCAGCTCACAGCCAGGGACAGAGACCCAGTACTTC.

J is TRBJ2-1 and V is TRBV30; TRBD2 matches 12 bases. V shed 1 base, J shed 9 bases, and the junction held 10 bases outside the gene matches. The length of the CDR3 is 16 residues. CDR1 and CDR2 from the germline V gene are GTSNPN and SVGIG (reference sequence). Written as DNA, the CDR3 is TGTGCCTGGAGTGCCTGGACTAGCGGGAAGACAAGTGAGCAGTTCTTC. It translates to CAWSAWTSGKTSEQFF. Looking up the rest from reference TRBV30 and TRBJ2-1 gives the full variable domain: SQTIHQWPATLVQPVGSPLSLECTVEGTSNPNLYWYRQAAGRGLQLLFYSVGIGQISSEVPQNLSASRPQDRQFILSSKKLLLSDSGFYLCAWSAWTSGKTSEQFFGPGTRLTVL.

V usage is TRBV10-3 and J usage is TRBJ2-1, with 7 nucleotides matching TRBD1. With 5 bases clipped from V and 3 bases from J, the junction kept 7 bases outside the gene matches. Per the germline V gene, CDR1 is ENHRY and CDR2 is SYGVKD. This CDR3 is 15 amino acids long. The CDR3 region has the DNA TGTGCCATCAGTCCTGACCGGGACAGCTACAATGAGCAGTTCTTC. Translating gives CAISPDRDSYNEQFF.

There are a few counts of this clone. V is TRBV7-2 and J is TRBJ2-5, with a possible D match to TRBD2 (5 bases). The CDR3 has 14 residues. Trimming left V 3 bases short and J 2 bases short, with 10 bases between. Per germline, CDR1 SGHTA and CDR2 FQGNSA. The CDR3 DNA sequence: TGTGCCAGCAGCTTCTCGGGAATGCAAGAGACCCAGTACTTC. It encodes CASSFSGMQETQYF.

This sequence joins TRBV9 and TRBJ1-1; no clear D gene. Per the germline V gene, CDR1 is SGDLS and CDR2 is YYNGEE. V was pared by 1 base and J by 1 base, with 8 bases between. The CDR3 loop spans 14 amino acids. CDR3 coding DNA: TGTGCCAGCAGCGTAATACTTGAGAACACTGAAGCTTTCTTT. Protein: CASSVILENTEAFF.

The chain uses TRBV29-1 and TRBJ1-2, with D hard to call. Looked up from germline, CDR1 is SQVTM and CDR2 is ANQGSEA. V dropped 5 bases and J dropped 0 bases, with 4 bases sitting between them. The CDR3 loop spans 11 amino acids. The CDR3 sequence is CSVYSNYGYTF. The CDR3 DNA reads as TGCAGCGTTTATTCTAACTATGGCTACACCTTC.

V and J are TRBV4-2 and TRBJ2-1; 14 bases are a match to TRBD2. The CDR3 has 15 amino acids. The junction had 2 bases not matched to a gene; V was cut back by 4 bases and J by 6 bases. Germline CDR1 and CDR2: LGHNA and YNFKEQ. The chain's CDR3 is CASSLGLAGANEQFF. The CDR3 DNA reads TGTGCCAGCAGCCTGGGACTAGCGGGAGCCAATGAGCAGTTCTTC.

This clone has a handful of counts. The chain recombines TRBV19 with TRBJ1-2; 7 bases match TRBD1. The CDR3 extends over 14 amino acids. The germline CDR1 and CDR2 sequences are LNHDA and SQIVND (reference sequence). V gave up 1 base and J gave up 3 bases; unmatched junction bases: 2. The CDR3 nucleotides are TGTGCCAGTAGTATAGTAGGGGGCGACTATGGCTACACCTTC. This encodes CASSIVGGDYGYTF. The whole variable domain, remainder taken from reference TRBV19 and TRBJ1-2, is DGGITQSPKYLFRKEGQNVTLSCEQNLNHDAMYWYRQDPGQGLRLIYYSQIVNDFQKGDIAEGYSVSREKKESFPLTVTSAQKNPTAFYLCASSIVGGDYGYTFGSGTRLTVV.

This sequence joins TRBV19 and TRBJ1-1; the D gene is possibly TRBD1 (5 bases). CDR1 LNHDA and CDR2 SQIVND come from the germline V gene (reference sequence). V was trimmed by 3 bases and J by 5 bases, leaving 13 bases between them. The CDR3 is 14 amino acids. The CDR3 DNA sequence: TGTGCCAGTAGTATTCCGGACACCGGGACTGAAGCTTTCTTT. Its translation is CASSIPDTGTEAFF.

This clone was seen a handful of times. This CDR3 reads CAWSEGARVRDNQPQHF. The DNA of the CDR3 is TGTGCCTGGAGTGAAGGGGCGCGCGTCAGGGACAATCAGCCCCAGCATTTT. The chain uses TRBV30 and TRBJ1-5, with D tentatively TRBD1 (5 bases). The germline CDR1 and CDR2 sequences are GTSNPN and SVGIG (reference sequence). This CDR3 spans 17 amino acids. The V and J ends lost 1 base and 3 bases respectively, with 19 bases between them.

CDR3 sequence reads: CASSPGPPSSDIQYF. The CDR3 DNA is TGTGCCAGCAGCCCAGGACCTCCTTCTTCCGACATTCAGTACTTC. The gene calls are TRBV7-9 and TRBJ2-4, with D unresolved. This CDR3 has 15 residues. CDR1 is SEHNR and CDR2 is FQNEAQ in the germline V gene (reference sequence). V shed 5 bases and J shed 8 bases, with 19 bases lying between them.

The rearrangement uses TRBV2 and TRBJ2-7; TRBD1 might be the D (8 bases). The CDR3 is 14 residues long. With 6 bases removed from V and 3 bases from J, the gap between germline ends came to 15 bases. CDR1 and CDR2 from the germline V gene are SNHLY and FYNNEI. CDR3 DNA: TGTGCCAGCAGAACAGGGGGGGTTTACTACGAGCAGTACTTC. It encodes CASRTGGVYYEQYF. Filled out from reference TRBV2 and TRBJ2-7, the complete variable domain reads EPEVTQTPSHQVTQMGQEVILRCVPISNHLYFYWYRQILGQKVEFLVSFYNNEISEKSEIFDDQFSVERPDGSNFTLKIRSTKLEDSAMYFCASRTGGVYYEQYFGPGTRLTVT.

This chain links TRBV5-6 with TRBJ2-5, with no clear D. CDR1 and CDR2 (germline): SGHDT, YYEEEE. The CDR3 loop spans 11 amino acids. V lost 2 bases, J lost 5 bases, and 4 bases lay in between. The CDR3 DNA reads as TGTGCCAGCAGCTTTCGGGAGACCCAGTACTTC. As protein: CASSFRETQYF.

The chain couples TRBV5-1 to TRBJ1-1; 7 bases are a match to TRBD1. This CDR3 is 17 amino acids long. V shed 0 bases and J 1 base; nucleotides not matched to a gene: 9. Germline lookup yields CDR1 SGHRS and CDR2 YFSETQ. This CDR3 reads CASSLGGTARKNTEAFF. CDR3 in DNA: TGCGCCAGCAGCTTGGGAGGGACAGCGAGAAAGAACACTGAAGCTTTCTTT. The full variable domain, completed using reference TRBV5-1 and TRBJ1-1, is KAGVTQTPRYLIKTRGQQVTLSCSPISGHRSVSWYQQTPGQGLQFLFEYFSETQRNKGNFPGRFSGRQFSNSRSEMNVSTLELGDSALYLCASSLGGTARKNTEAFFGQGTRLTVV.

J is TRBJ2-4 and V is TRBV6-5; 7 bases align to TRBD2. In germline, CDR1 is MNHEY, CDR2 SVGAGI. The junction had 2 bases not matched to a gene; V was cut back by 4 bases and J by 2 bases. This CDR3 region has 14 residues. The CDR3 loop is CASSLTSPKNIQYF. The CDR3 coding sequence is TGTGCCAGCAGTTTGACTAGCCCCAAAAACATTCAGTACTTC.

The chain couples TRBV7-3 to TRBJ2-5, with 7 nucleotides matching TRBD1. The CDR3 runs 13 residues. The germline CDR1 and CDR2 sequences are SGHTA and FQGTGA. The J segment lost 4 bases and the V segment lost 5 bases, leaving 4 bases of the junction unmatched. CDR3 sequence (DNA): TGTGCCAGCAGCCCAGGGGGTGGAGAGACCCAGTACTTC. Translation gives CASSPGGGETQYF.

J is TRBJ1-2 and V is TRBV29-1; TRBD1 matches 9 bases. Germline lookup yields CDR1 SQVTM and CDR2 ANQGSEA. This CDR3 has 13 amino acids. V lost 7 bases, J lost 3 bases, and 6 bases stayed unmatched. This chain's CDR3 is CSGAQGAYYGYTF. The CDR3 coding sequence is TGCAGCGGCGCACAGGGGGCGTACTATGGCTACACCTTC.

The V call is TRBV4-2, the J call TRBJ2-7, with D perhaps TRBD2 (5 bases). The germline gives CDR1 LGHNA, CDR2 YNFKEQ. V lost 1 base and J lost 0, with 7 bases in between. The CDR3 loop spans 14 amino acids. This chain's CDR3 is CASSQGGSSYEQYF. Here the CDR3 DNA reads TGTGCCAGCAGCCAAGGTGGGAGCTCCTACGAGCAGTACTTC.

The chain recombines TRBV5-8 with TRBJ2-1; 10 positions agree with TRBD2. Germline V gene data show CDR1 as SGHTS and CDR2 as YDEGEE. Trimming at V came to 6 bases and at J to 4 bases, leaving 4 bases not matched to a gene. CDR3 length: 14 residues. The CDR3 is CASKRTSGYNEQFF. The CDR3 region has the DNA TGTGCCAGCAAAAGGACTAGCGGATACAATGAGCAGTTCTTC.

This chain joins TRBV30 and TRBJ2-3; TRBD2 matches at 11 bases. The CDR3 loop spans 15 amino acids. CDR1 and CDR2 (germline): GTSNPN, SVGIG (reference sequence). Trimming cost V 0 bases and J 5 bases; bases outside gene matches: 4. The CDR3 DNA is TGTGCCTGGAGTGTCAAACTAGCGGGAGAAGATACGCAGTATTTT. Amino acids: CAWSVKLAGEDTQYF.

This rearrangement joins TRBV5-1 to TRBJ2-7; 8 bases align to TRBD2. Germline trimming cut 0 bases from V and 0 bases from J; bases unmatched to any gene: 2. The CDR3 has 15 residues. Germline V gene lookup returns CDR1 SGHRS and CDR2 YFSETQ. The CDR3 nucleotides are TGCGCCAGCAGCTTGGAACTAGCGGCCTCCTACGAGCAGTACTTC. This sequence encodes CASSLELAASYEQYF.

This clone was counted a few times. The chain links TRBV7-9 to TRBJ2-7; unclear D gene. Per germline, CDR1 SEHNR and CDR2 FQNEAQ (reference sequence). The CDR3 consists of 13 residues. The V end lost 11 bases, the J end lost 0 bases, and 14 bases lay between the germline ends. The CDR3 bases are TGTGCCGGTCGAGAAGACAACTCCTACGAGCAGTACTTC. Translated, it gives CAGREDNSYEQYF.

V and J are TRBV2 and TRBJ2-3, with 11 bases identical to TRBD2. CDR3 length: 15 amino acids. The ends lost 5 bases at V and 2 bases at J; junction bases unmatched: 3. Germline-derived CDR1 and CDR2 are SNHLY and FYNNEI. CDR3 DNA sequence: TGTGCCAGCAGTACGACTAGCGGGATCACAGATACGCAGTATTTT. Protein sequence: CASSTTSGITDTQYF.

A few counts support this clone. The rearrangement links TRBV5-4 to TRBJ2-1; TRBD2 might be the D (5 bases). CDR3 length: 14 residues. Germline CDR1 reads SGHNT; CDR2 reads YYREEE (reference sequence). The V end lost 0 bases, the J end lost 7 bases, and 11 bases lay between the germline ends. The CDR3 nucleotides are TGTGCCAGCAGCTTGGAGGACGGGGTAAATGAGCAGTTCTTC. Translated, it gives CASSLEDGVNEQFF.

The genes are TRBV19 and TRBJ1-2; D remains ambiguous. From germline, CDR1 is LNHDA and CDR2 SQIVND (reference sequence). The CDR3 spans 12 residues. Deletions cut 4 bases from V and 7 bases from J, with 10 bases between. CDR3 sequence reads: CASSRTASGYTF. Here the CDR3 DNA reads TGTGCCAGTAGTAGGACCGCGAGTGGCTACACCTTC.

The chain combines TRBV2 with TRBJ2-1; D is possibly TRBD2 (5 bases). This CDR3 comprises 12 residues. The V end lost 4 bases, the J end lost 4 bases, and 5 bases lay between the germline ends. Germline V gene sequence: CDR1 SNHLY, CDR2 FYNNEI. The CDR3 loop is CASSAGYNEQFF. The CDR3 DNA reads TGTGCCAGCAGTGCGGGGTACAATGAGCAGTTCTTC.

The chain uses TRBV19 and TRBJ2-1, with a tentative D call TRBD1 (5 bases). Germline loops: CDR1 LNHDA, CDR2 SQIVND (reference sequence). This CDR3 spans 13 amino acids. The V gene lost 3 bases and the J gene lost 7 bases, with 10 bases spanning the gap. The CDR3: CASSIRGINEQFF. The CDR3 DNA follows: TGTGCCAGTAGTATTAGGGGAATTAATGAGCAGTTCTTC.